Below, 5 T cell receptor beta chains from the same sample are listed, as sequenced in a study of OX40 agonist ivuxolimab in advanced cancers. The data were produced by immunoSEQ multiplex PCR, yet TCRdb's version contains in-frame clones alone and is incomplete. The sample carries 70,000 to 95,000 clones, around 84% recorded once. The sequencing used CD4+ or CD8+ T cells sorted from blood, collected in a trial of the OX40 agonist ivuxolimab. The receptors originated from an adult with an advanced solid tumor such as melanoma, head and neck, liver or kidney cancer.

A note on this clone: One end of the junction does not line up with germline, which may come from a read error. Here the CDR3 DNA reads TGTGCCAGCAGGTTAGAATCCTACAATGAGCAGTTCTTC. Amino acid sequence: CASRLESYNEQFF. This chain links TRBV7-9 with TRBJ2-1; no firm D call. This CDR3 region has 13 residues. Germline CDR1 reads SEHNR; CDR2 reads FQNEAQ (reference sequence).

The chain carries TRBV21-1 and TRBJ2-2. TRBV21-1 is labeled a pseudogene. CDR3 length: 14 residues. CDR3 protein: CASHTRGSDGELFF. DNA of the CDR3: TGTGCCAGCCATACCCGGGGCTCCGACGGGGAGCTGTTTTTT.

This clone turned up a few times. The chain couples TRBV5-1 to TRBJ1-2, with 8 bases lining up with TRBD1. CDR1 SGHRS and CDR2 YFSETQ come from the germline V gene. The CDR3 loop spans 13 amino acids. The V and J ends lost 4 bases and 8 bases, in that order; junction bases with no gene match: 7. CDR3 residues: CASSPTGGKGYTF. The CDR3 coding sequence is TGCGCCAGCAGCCCAACAGGGGGTAAGGGCTACACCTTC.

The V call is TRBV6-1, the J call TRBJ1-2; possibly TRBD1 for D (5 bases). This CDR3 spans 12 amino acids. V was trimmed by 2 bases and J by 5 bases, leaving 6 bases between them. The V gene's germline CDR1 is MNHNS and CDR2 SASEGT. CDR3 DNA: TGTGCCAGCAGTGAAACAGGATATGGCTACACCTTC. Translating it yields CASSETGYGYTF.

V is TRBV19 and J is TRBJ1-5; the D is unclear. There are 17 residues in the CDR3. The germline V and J ends were trimmed by 3 bases and 5 bases, with 20 bases remaining between them. Per the germline V gene, CDR1 is LNHDA and CDR2 is SQIVND (reference sequence). Here the CDR3 DNA reads TGTGCCAGTAGTATTAATTTCCGTACCGAAAGGGATCAGCCCCAGCATTTT. Amino acid sequence: CASSINFRTERDQPQHF.